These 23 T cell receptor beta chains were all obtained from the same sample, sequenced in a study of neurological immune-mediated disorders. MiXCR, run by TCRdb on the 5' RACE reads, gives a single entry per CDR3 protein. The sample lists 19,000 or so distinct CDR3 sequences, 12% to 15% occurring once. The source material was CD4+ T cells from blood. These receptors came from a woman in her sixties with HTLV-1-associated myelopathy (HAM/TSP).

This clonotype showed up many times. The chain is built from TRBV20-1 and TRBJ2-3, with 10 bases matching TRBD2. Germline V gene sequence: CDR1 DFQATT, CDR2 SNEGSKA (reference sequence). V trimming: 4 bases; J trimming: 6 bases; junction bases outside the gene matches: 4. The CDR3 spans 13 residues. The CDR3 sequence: CSATSGSFDTQYF. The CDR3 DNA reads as TGCAGTGCTACTAGCGGGAGTTTCGATACGCAGTATTTT.

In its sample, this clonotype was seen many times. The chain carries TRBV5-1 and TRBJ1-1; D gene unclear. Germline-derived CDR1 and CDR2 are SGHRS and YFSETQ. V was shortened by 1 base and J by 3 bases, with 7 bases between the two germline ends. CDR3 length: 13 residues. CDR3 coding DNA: TGCGCCAGCAGCTTGTTGGGTGACACTGAAGCTTTCTTT. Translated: CASSLLGDTEAFF.

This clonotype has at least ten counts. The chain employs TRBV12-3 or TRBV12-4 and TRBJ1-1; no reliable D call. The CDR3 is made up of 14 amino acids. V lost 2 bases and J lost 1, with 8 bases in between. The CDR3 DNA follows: TGTGCCAGCAGTTTAAGACATGCGAACACTGAAGCTTTCTTT. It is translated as CASSLRHANTEAFF.

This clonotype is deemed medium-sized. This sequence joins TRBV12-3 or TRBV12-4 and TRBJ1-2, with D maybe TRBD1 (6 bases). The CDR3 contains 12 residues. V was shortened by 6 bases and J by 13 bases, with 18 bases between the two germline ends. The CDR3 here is CASRLEGQISTF. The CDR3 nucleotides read TGTGCCAGCAGACTAGAGGGACAAATTAGCACCTTC.

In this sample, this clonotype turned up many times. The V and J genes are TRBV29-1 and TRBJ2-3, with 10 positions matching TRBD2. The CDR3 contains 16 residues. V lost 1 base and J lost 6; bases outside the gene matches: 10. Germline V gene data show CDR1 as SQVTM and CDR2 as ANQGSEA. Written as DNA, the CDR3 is TGCAGCGTTGAAGCCGTTGGTAGCGGGGGGACGGATACGCAGTATTTT. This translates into CSVEAVGSGGTDTQYF.

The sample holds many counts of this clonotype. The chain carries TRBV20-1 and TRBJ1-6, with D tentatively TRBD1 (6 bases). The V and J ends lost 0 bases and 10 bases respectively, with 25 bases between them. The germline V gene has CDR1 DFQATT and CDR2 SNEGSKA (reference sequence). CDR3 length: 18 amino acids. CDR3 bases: TGCAGTGCTAGAGATCCGGGCCCCTCGGACTGGAGGGGGTCACCCCTCCACTTT. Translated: CSARDPGPSDWRGSPLHF.

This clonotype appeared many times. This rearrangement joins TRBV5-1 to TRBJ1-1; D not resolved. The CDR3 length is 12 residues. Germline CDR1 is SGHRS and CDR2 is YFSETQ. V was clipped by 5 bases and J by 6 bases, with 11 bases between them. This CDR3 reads CASRAEGPEAFF. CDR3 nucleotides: TGCGCCAGCAGGGCGGAGGGTCCTGAAGCTTTCTTT.

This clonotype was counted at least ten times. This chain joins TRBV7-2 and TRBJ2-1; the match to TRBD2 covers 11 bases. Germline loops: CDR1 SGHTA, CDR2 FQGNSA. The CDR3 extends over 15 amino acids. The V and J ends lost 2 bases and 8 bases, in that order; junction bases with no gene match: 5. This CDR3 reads CASSLRLAGSDEQFF. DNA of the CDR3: TGTGCCAGCAGCTTACGACTAGCGGGGAGCGATGAGCAGTTCTTC.

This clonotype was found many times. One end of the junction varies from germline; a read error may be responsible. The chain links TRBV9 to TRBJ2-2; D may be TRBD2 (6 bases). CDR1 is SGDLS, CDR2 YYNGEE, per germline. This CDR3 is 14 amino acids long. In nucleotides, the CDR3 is TGTGCCAGCAGCGTGTGTCCTTCGGGCGGGAAGCTGTTTTTT. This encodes CASSVCPSGGKLFF.

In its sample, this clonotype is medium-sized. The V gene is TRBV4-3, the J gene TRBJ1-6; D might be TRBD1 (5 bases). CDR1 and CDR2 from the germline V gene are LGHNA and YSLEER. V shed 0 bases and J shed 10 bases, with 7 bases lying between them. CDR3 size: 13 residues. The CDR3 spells CASSQERDSPLHF. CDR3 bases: TGCGCCAGCAGCCAAGAAAGGGACTCACCCCTCCACTTT.

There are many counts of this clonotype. CDR3 residues: CASSWTSGKGYEQYF. CDR3 coding DNA: TGTGCCAGCAGCTGGACTAGCGGGAAGGGGTACGAGCAGTACTTC. This sequence joins TRBV6-5 and TRBJ2-7; the match to TRBD2 covers 12 bases. With 6 bases clipped from V and 4 bases from J, the junction kept 7 bases outside the gene matches. Germline CDR1 and CDR2: MNHEY and SVGAGI. This CDR3 has 15 residues.

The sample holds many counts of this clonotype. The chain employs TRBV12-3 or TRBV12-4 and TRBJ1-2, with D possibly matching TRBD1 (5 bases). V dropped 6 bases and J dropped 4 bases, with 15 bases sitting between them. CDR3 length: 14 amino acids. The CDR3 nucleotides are TGTGCCAGCAGACGCAGGGAGGGCGGCTATGGCTACACCTTC. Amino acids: CASRRREGGYGYTF.

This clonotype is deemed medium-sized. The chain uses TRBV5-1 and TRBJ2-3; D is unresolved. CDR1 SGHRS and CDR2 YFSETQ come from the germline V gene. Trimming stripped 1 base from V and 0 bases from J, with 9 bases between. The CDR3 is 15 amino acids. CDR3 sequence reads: CASSLQTASTDTQYF. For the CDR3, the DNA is TGCGCCAGCAGCTTGCAAACAGCTAGCACAGATACGCAGTATTTT.

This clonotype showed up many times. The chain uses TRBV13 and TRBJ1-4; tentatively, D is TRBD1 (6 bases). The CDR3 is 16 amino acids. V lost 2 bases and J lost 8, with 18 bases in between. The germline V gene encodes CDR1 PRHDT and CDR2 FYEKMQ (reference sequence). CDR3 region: CASSLKRDIGTEKLFF. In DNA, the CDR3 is TGTGCCAGCAGCTTAAAGCGGGACATAGGCACCGAAAAACTGTTTTTT.

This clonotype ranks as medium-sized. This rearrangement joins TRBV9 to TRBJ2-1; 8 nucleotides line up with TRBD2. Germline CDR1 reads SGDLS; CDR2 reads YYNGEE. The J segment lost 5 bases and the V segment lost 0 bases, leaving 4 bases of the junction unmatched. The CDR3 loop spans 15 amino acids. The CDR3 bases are TGTGCCAGCAGCGTAGAACTAGCGGCTCACAATGAGCAGTTCTTC. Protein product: CASSVELAAHNEQFF.

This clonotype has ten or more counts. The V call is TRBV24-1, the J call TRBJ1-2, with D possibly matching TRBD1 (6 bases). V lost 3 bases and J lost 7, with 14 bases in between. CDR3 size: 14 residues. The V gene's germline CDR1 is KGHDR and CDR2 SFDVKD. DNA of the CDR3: TGTGCCACCAGTGATCCACAGGGCTGGAGTGGCTACACCTTC. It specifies CATSDPQGWSGYTF.

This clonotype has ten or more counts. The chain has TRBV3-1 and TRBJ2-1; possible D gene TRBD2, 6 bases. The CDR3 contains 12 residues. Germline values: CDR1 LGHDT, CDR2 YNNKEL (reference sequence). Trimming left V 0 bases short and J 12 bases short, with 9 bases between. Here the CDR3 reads CASSQEGRGQFF. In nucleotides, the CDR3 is TGTGCCAGCAGCCAAGAGGGGCGGGGGCAGTTCTTC.

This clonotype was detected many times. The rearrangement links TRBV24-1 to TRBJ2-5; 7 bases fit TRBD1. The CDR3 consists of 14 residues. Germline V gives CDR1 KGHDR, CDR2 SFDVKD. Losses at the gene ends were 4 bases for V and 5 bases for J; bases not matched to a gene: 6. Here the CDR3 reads CATSDPTGDETQYF. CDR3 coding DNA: TGTGCCACCAGTGACCCTACAGGGGATGAGACCCAGTACTTC.

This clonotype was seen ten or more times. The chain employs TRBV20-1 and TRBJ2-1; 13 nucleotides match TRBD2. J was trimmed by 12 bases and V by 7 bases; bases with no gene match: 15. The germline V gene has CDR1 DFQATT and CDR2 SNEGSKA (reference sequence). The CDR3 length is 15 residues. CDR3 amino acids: CSGRTSGRGGFGQFF. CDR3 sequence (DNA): TGCAGTGGCCGGACTAGCGGGAGAGGGGGGTTTGGGCAGTTCTTC.

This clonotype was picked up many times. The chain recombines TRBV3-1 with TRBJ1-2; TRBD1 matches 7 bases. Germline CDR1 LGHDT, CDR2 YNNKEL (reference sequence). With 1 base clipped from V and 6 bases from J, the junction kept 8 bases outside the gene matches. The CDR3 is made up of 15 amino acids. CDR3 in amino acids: CASSQARGLGDGYTF. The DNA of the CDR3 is TGTGCCAGCAGCCAAGCCAGGGGGTTGGGAGATGGCTACACCTTC.

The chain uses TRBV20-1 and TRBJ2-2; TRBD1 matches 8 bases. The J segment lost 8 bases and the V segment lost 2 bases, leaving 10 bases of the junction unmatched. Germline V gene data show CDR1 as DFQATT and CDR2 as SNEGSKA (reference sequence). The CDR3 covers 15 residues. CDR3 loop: CSARRPTGVGGELFF. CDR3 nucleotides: TGCAGTGCTAGACGACCGACAGGGGTGGGAGGGGAGCTGTTTTTT.

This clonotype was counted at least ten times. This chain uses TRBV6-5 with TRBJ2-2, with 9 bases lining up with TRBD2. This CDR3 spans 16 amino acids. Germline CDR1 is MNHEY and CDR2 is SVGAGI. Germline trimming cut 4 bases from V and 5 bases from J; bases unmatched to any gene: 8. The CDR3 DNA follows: TGTGCCAGCAGTTCCTCCGGGACTAGCCGTACCGGGGAGCTGTTTTTT. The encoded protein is CASSSSGTSRTGELFF.

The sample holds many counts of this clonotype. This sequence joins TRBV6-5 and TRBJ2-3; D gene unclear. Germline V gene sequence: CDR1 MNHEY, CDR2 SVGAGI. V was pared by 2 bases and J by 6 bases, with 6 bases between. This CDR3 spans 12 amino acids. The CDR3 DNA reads TGTGCCAGCAGTTACCCCTCGGATACGCAGTATTTT. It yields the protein CASSYPSDTQYF.